Described below is a single T cell receptor beta chain sequence and its context. Antigen unknown. Described treatment: some 20 received Ad26.COV2.S at low or high dose, single or two shots; five or six received placebo; per-sample allocation not given. Vaccine and placebo recipients were sampled on day 63 after the first injection. It was Wuhan-strain SARS-CoV-2 spike that the Ad26 vaccine vector expressed. These data come from a study of Ad26.COV2.S vaccination and SARS-CoV-2 variants. Study details: Intramuscular Ad26.COV2.S at 5x10^10 or 1x10^11 viral particles. Whole-study results and caveats: A substantial breadth of spike-specific CD8+ and CD4+ T cell responses after vaccination has been reported. Placebo recipients had lower spike-specific TCR breadth than vaccine recipients.

Germline lookup yields CDR1 SGDLS and CDR2 YYNGEE. Between the trimmed V and J ends, which lost 2 bases and 2 bases, there was a span of 17 bases. This CDR3 spans 16 amino acids. The repertoire was sequenced with immunoSEQ multiplex PCR; TCRdb's copy has only in-frame clones and lacks some. The sample contains around 240,000 clones, approximately 90% of which appear only once. This chain joins TRBV9 and TRBJ2-7; possible D gene TRBD1, 5 bases. Sequenced here: peripheral blood, sampled in a trial of Ad26.COV2.S vaccine versus placebo. This clonotype was obtained from a person aged 18-65 years who received the Ad26.COV2.S COVID-19 vaccine or a placebo. The DNA of the CDR3 is TGTGCCAGCAGCGTCGGAGCAGGGAAAGGCGCCTACGAGCAGTACTTC. Amino acid sequence: CASSVGAGKGAYEQYF.